This T cell receptor beta chain derives from a study of T cell responses to AZD1222 COVID-19 vaccine. The V and J ends lost 7 bases and 3 bases, in that order; junction bases with no gene match: 2. In germline, CDR1 is SQVTM, CDR2 ANQGSEA. The CDR3 loop spans 12 amino acids. Measured with immunoSEQ multiplex PCR; TCRdb has only the in-frame clones, and not every one. The repertoire includes about 120,000 clones, around 87% of them detected once, and under 11% sits in the top ten. The genes are TRBV29-1 and TRBJ2-5; the match to TRBD1 covers 10 bases. Sequenced here: peripheral blood, sampled on day 0 of AZD1222 vaccination. This sequence was found in an adult in good health. The CDR3 DNA reads TGCAGCGCCGGGACAGGGGAAGAGACCCAGTACTTC. Translated: CSAGTGEETQYF. The complete variable domain, with remaining parts taken from reference TRBV29-1 and TRBJ2-5, reads SAVISQKPSRDICQRGTSLTIQCQVDSQVTMMFWYRQQPGQSLTLIATANQGSEATYESGFVIDKFPISRPNLTFSTLTVSNMSPEDSSIYLCSAGTGEETQYFGPGTRLLVL.